These 20 T cell receptor beta chains share one sample of origin, sequenced in a study of T cell changes during pregnancy in multiple sclerosis. TCRdb keeps only in-frame clones here, not all; method: immunoSEQ multiplex PCR. Here the sample spans approximately 110,000 clones, roughly nine tenths being singletons. Material: peripheral blood, obtained after pregnancy. Receptors originate from a female donor with multiple sclerosis, enrolled in a pregnancy study.

This chain joins TRBV11-3 and TRBJ2-1; TRBD2 aligns across 7 bases. The trim removed 3 bases at V and 8 bases at J, leaving 4 bases unmatched. The CDR3 has 13 residues. Germline V gene data show CDR1 as SGHNT and CDR2 as YENEEA. The CDR3 nucleotides read TGTGCCAGCAGCTTTCTTGGGGGGGATGAGCAGTTCTTC. It translates to CASSFLGGDEQFF.

The chain uses TRBV10-3 and TRBJ1-3; 9 bases agree with TRBD1. Germline CDR1 and CDR2: ENHRY and SYGVKD. This CDR3 is 16 amino acids long. Trimming at V came to 4 bases and at J to 0 bases, leaving 4 bases not matched to a gene. CDR3 sequence reads: CAISADRGRSGNTIYF. The CDR3 DNA sequence: TGTGCCATCAGTGCGGACAGGGGACGCTCTGGAAACACCATATATTTT.

The V call is TRBV27, the J call TRBJ2-3; 7 bases agree with TRBD2. Germline CDR1 reads MNHEY; CDR2 reads SMNVEV (reference sequence). The CDR3 sequence is 16 residues long. V dropped 5 bases and J dropped 3; count of bases not matched to a gene: 11. Here the CDR3 reads CASSPTQAGRTDTQYF. CDR3 bases: TGTGCCAGCAGTCCGACCCAAGCGGGGAGGACAGATACGCAGTATTTT.

This chain connects TRBV5-1 to TRBJ1-4; D gene unclear. The V end lost 9 bases, the J end lost 0 bases, and 12 bases lay between the germline ends. The CDR3 is made up of 14 amino acids. Germline V gives CDR1 SGHRS, CDR2 YFSETQ. Here the CDR3 reads CATSGGATNEKLFF. CDR3 nucleotides: TGCGCCACGTCCGGTGGAGCAACTAATGAAAAACTGTTTTTT.

The table lists this clone with a count of one. The CDR3 sequence is CASGWAPSDNSPLHF. The CDR3 DNA reads TGTGCTAGTGGTTGGGCCCCGAGTGATAATTCACCCCTCCACTTT. The V and J genes are TRBV12-5 and TRBJ1-6, with unresolved D. The CDR3 is made up of 15 amino acids. Looked up from germline, CDR1 is LGHNT and CDR2 is FRNRAP. Trimming stripped 4 bases from V and 5 bases from J, with 12 bases between.

This chain joins TRBV6-6 and TRBJ1-3; D possibly corresponds to TRBD1 (5 bases). This CDR3 has 14 amino acids. With 8 bases removed from V and 1 base from J, the gap between germline ends came to 12 bases. Germline V CDR1 and CDR2: MNHNY, SVGAGI (reference sequence). CDR3 in amino acids: CASGGTGSGNTIYF. In nucleotides, the CDR3 is TGTGCCAGCGGAGGGACTGGGTCTGGAAACACCATATATTTT.

The V and J genes are TRBV2 and TRBJ1-1; 7 bases are a match to TRBD1. The ends lost 8 bases at V and 1 base at J; junction bases unmatched: 4. The germline V gene has CDR1 SNHLY and CDR2 FYNNEI. This CDR3 has 13 residues. The CDR3 loop reads CASRGQRNTEAFF. As DNA, the CDR3 is TGTGCCAGCCGGGGACAGAGGAACACTGAAGCTTTCTTT.

J is TRBJ1-5 and V is TRBV5-1, with 10 positions matching TRBD1. Germline CDR1 SGHRS, CDR2 YFSETQ. The J segment lost 0 bases and the V segment lost 0 bases, leaving 9 bases of the junction unmatched. This CDR3 region has 19 residues. CDR3 residues: CASSLVGWGTGDSNQPQHF. CDR3 in DNA: TGCGCCAGCAGCTTGGTTGGGTGGGGGACAGGGGATAGCAATCAGCCCCAGCATTTT.

The V and J genes are TRBV27 and TRBJ2-7, with 9 bases fitting TRBD1. Germline V gene lookup returns CDR1 MNHEY and CDR2 SMNVEV (reference sequence). This CDR3 is 13 amino acids long. The V gene end was trimmed by 6 bases and the J gene end by 3 bases; junction bases not matched to a gene: 3. The CDR3: CASSRGQGYEQYF. The CDR3 region has the DNA TGTGCCAGCAGCCGGGGACAGGGCTACGAGCAGTACTTC.

The gene calls are TRBV21-1 and TRBJ2-5; the table's D gene call, TRBD2, was not cross checked with the DNA. TRBV21-1 represents a pseudogene. The CDR3 sequence is 15 residues long. CDR3 DNA sequence: TGTGCCAGCAGCAAATCGCGGGATTTGCGAGAGACCCAGTACTTC. This translates into CASSKSRDLRETQYF.

This chain connects TRBV5-5 to TRBJ2-7, with 11 bases aligning to TRBD2. CDR1 is SGHKS, CDR2 YYEKEE, per germline (reference sequence). The CDR3 consists of 17 residues. V was clipped by 1 base and J by 3 bases; unmatched bases: 9. The CDR3 here is CASSLFVSGGAIYEQYF. In nucleotides, the CDR3 is TGTGCCAGCAGCTTGTTCGTTAGCGGGGGGGCGATCTACGAGCAGTACTTC.

The CDR3: CASSLSIRDTGELFF. CDR3 nucleotide sequence: TGTGCCAGCAGCCTATCGATCCGAGACACCGGGGAGCTGTTTTTT. J is TRBJ2-2 and V is TRBV11-2; D is unclear. The CDR3 totals 15 residues. Germline lookup yields CDR1 SGHAT and CDR2 FQNNGV. V was cut by 5 bases and J by 3 bases, with 13 bases left in between.

The chain is built from TRBV5-5 and TRBJ1-1; TRBD1 agrees at 8 bases. The CDR3 has 14 residues. With V trimmed by 0 bases and J by 9 bases, 7 bases remained unmatched. CDR1 is SGHKS, CDR2 YYEKEE, per germline (reference sequence). Here the CDR3 DNA reads TGTGCCAGCAGCTTGGAAGGGCAGGGGGCGAAAGCTTTCTTT. Amino acid sequence: CASSLEGQGAKAFF.

CDR3 residues: CASNQGRGFGQPQHF. CDR3 nucleotides: TGTGCCAGCAACCAAGGGCGGGGGTTCGGCCAGCCCCAGCATTTT. This chain connects TRBV6-5 to TRBJ1-5; D perhaps matches TRBD1 (5 bases). The V gene lost 7 bases and the J gene lost 7 bases, with 20 bases spanning the gap. The CDR3 runs to 15 residues. The V gene's germline CDR1 is MNHEY and CDR2 SVGAGI.

The V gene is TRBV7-9, the J gene TRBJ2-7; 10 nucleotides align to TRBD1. J was trimmed by 5 bases and V by 3 bases; bases with no gene match: 7. This CDR3 has 15 residues. The germline CDR1 and CDR2 sequences are SEHNR and FQNEAQ (reference sequence). The CDR3: CASSLGPGTGDEQYF. CDR3 nucleotides: TGTGCCAGCAGCTTGGGCCCCGGGACAGGGGACGAGCAGTACTTC.

This sequence joins TRBV5-1 and TRBJ2-3, with D possibly matching TRBD2 (7 bases). V dropped 3 bases and J dropped 6 bases, with 26 bases sitting between them. Germline CDR1 is SGHRS and CDR2 is YFSETQ. CDR3 length: 18 amino acids. For the CDR3, the DNA is TGCGCCAGCAGCTCCCCCCGGGCCGGTGGGGGGGGGCCCGATACGCAGTATTTT. This translates into CASSSPRAGGGGPDTQYF. The complete variable domain, with remaining parts taken from reference TRBV5-1 and TRBJ2-3, reads KAGVTQTPRYLIKTRGQQVTLSCSPISGHRSVSWYQQTPGQGLQFLFEYFSETQRNKGNFPGRFSGRQFSNSRSEMNVSTLELGDSALYLCASSSPRAGGGGPDTQYFGPGTRLTVL.

The rearrangement joins TRBV9 to TRBJ2-1; TRBD1 is a possible D gene (6 bases). Trimming left V 1 base short and J 2 bases short, with 10 bases between. From germline, CDR1 is SGDLS and CDR2 YYNGEE. The CDR3 is 15 residues long. The chain's CDR3 is CASSVTGQPYNEQFF. The CDR3 nucleotides are TGTGCCAGCAGCGTAACAGGGCAGCCCTACAATGAGCAGTTCTTC.

The chain recombines TRBV25-1 with TRBJ1-1; D unclear. This CDR3 contains 13 residues. Germline-derived CDR1 and CDR2 are MGHDK and SYGVNS. Trimming pared 7 bases from V and 1 base from J, leaving 10 bases between. The CDR3 is CASTPPGNTEAFF. CDR3 bases: TGTGCCAGCACCCCCCCGGGGAACACTGAAGCTTTCTTT. The entire variable domain, with the rest obtained from reference TRBV25-1 and TRBJ1-1, is as follows: EADIYQTPRYLVIGTGKKITLECSQTMGHDKMYWYQQDPGMELHLIHYSYGVNSTEKGDLSSESTVSRIRTEHFPLTLESARPSHTSQYLCASTPPGNTEAFFGQGTRLTVV.

V is TRBV6-6 and J is TRBJ2-7; tentatively, D is TRBD1 (5 bases). V was pared by 7 bases and J by 1 base, with 14 bases between. This CDR3 spans 14 amino acids. CDR1 and CDR2 (germline): MNHNY, SVGAGI (reference sequence). The CDR3 here is CASNGRQNSYEQYF. DNA for the CDR3: TGTGCCAGCAATGGCCGACAGAATTCCTACGAGCAGTACTTC.

The chain has TRBV5-6 and TRBJ2-5; 10 nucleotides align to TRBD2. The germline gives CDR1 SGHDT, CDR2 YYEEEE. The CDR3 runs to 15 residues. Trimming took 2 bases from V and 4 from J; bases not matched to a gene: 5. The chain's CDR3 is CASSLSPSGGETQYF. The CDR3 coding sequence is TGTGCCAGCAGCTTATCGCCTAGCGGGGGAGAGACCCAGTACTTC.